The 15 T cell receptor beta chains below were found in one sample sequenced in a study of T cell responses to AZD1222 COVID-19 vaccine. TCRdb's copy holds only in-frame clones and misses some; the assay was immunoSEQ multiplex PCR. The sample lists about 200,000 clones; roughly 92% were seen once. Sequencing was performed on peripheral blood, taken 28 days after the second AZD1222 dose. Every receptor here comes from an adult who received the AZD1222 COVID-19 vaccine.

The chain employs TRBV18 and TRBJ1-4; tentatively, D is TRBD1 (5 bases). The CDR3 length is 13 residues. From germline, CDR1 is KGHSH and CDR2 LQKENI. V gave up 6 bases and J gave up 4 bases, with 9 bases separating them. The CDR3 region is CASSSGLNEKLFF. DNA for the CDR3: TGTGCCAGCTCCTCGGGGCTTAATGAAAAACTGTTTTTT.

The V gene is TRBV27, the J gene TRBJ2-7, with 9 bases that match TRBD2. Per germline, CDR1 MNHEY and CDR2 SMNVEV (reference sequence). The V segment lost 6 bases and the J segment 2 bases; nucleotides outside the gene matches: 8. The CDR3 is made up of 15 amino acids. The CDR3 nucleotides read TGTGCCAGCAGCCCGCCTGCGGGGGGGCCCTACGAGCAGTACTTC. Translating it yields CASSPPAGGPYEQYF.

This chain connects TRBV9 to TRBJ2-1; TRBD1 aligns across 11 bases. There are 16 residues in the CDR3. Per the germline V gene, CDR1 is SGDLS and CDR2 is YYNGEE. V was clipped by 2 bases and J by 7 bases; unmatched bases: 8. CDR3: CASSVSAGTGGNEQFF. CDR3 DNA sequence: TGTGCCAGCAGCGTCTCTGCCGGGACAGGGGGAAATGAGCAGTTCTTC.

This rearrangement joins TRBV5-6 to TRBJ1-1, with 7 nucleotides matching TRBD1. The J segment lost 10 bases and the V segment lost 0 bases, leaving 12 bases of the junction unmatched. The CDR3 is 15 amino acids. The germline CDR1 and CDR2 sequences are SGHDT and YYEEEE. The CDR3 reads CASSLAGGRGEAAFF. The CDR3, as DNA: TGTGCCAGCAGCTTGGCCGGGGGCAGGGGGGAAGCAGCTTTCTTT.

The rearrangement joins TRBV6-2 or TRBV6-3 to TRBJ2-1, with 14 bases matching TRBD2. Trimming cost V 4 bases and J 8 bases; bases outside gene matches: 4. CDR3 length: 15 amino acids. Germline V gene data show CDR1 as MNHEY and CDR2 as SVGEGT. CDR3 bases: TGTGCCAGCAGTTTGACTAGCGGGGGGGCGGATGAGCAGTTCTTC. It specifies CASSLTSGGADEQFF.

This rearrangement joins TRBV3-1 (or the pseudogene TRBV3-2) to TRBJ1-4; D uncertain. The CDR3 covers 13 residues. Trimming removed 4 bases from V and 4 bases from J, with 7 bases in between. From germline, CDR1 is LGHDT and CDR2 YNNKEL (reference sequence). CDR3 amino acids: CASSPPLNEKLFF. CDR3 DNA: TGTGCCAGCAGCCCCCCCCTTAATGAAAAACTGTTTTTT.

The rearrangement uses TRBV2 and TRBJ2-2, with D uncertain. Germline lookup yields CDR1 SNHLY and CDR2 FYNNEI. Trimming pared 8 bases from V and 5 bases from J, leaving 9 bases between. This CDR3 spans 12 amino acids. The CDR3 DNA reads as TGTGCCAGCTCCTCGTATACCGGGGAGCTGTTTTTT. Protein: CASSSYTGELFF. The whole variable domain, remainder taken from reference TRBV2 and TRBJ2-2, is EPEVTQTPSHQVTQMGQEVILRCVPISNHLYFYWYRQILGQKVEFLVSFYNNEISEKSEIFDDQFSVERPDGSNFTLKIRSTKLEDSAMYFCASSSYTGELFFGEGSRLTVL.

V usage is TRBV7-3 and J usage is TRBJ2-5; TRBD1 matches 11 bases. CDR1 and CDR2 (germline): SGHTA, FQGTGA. The CDR3 has 15 residues. The J segment lost 4 bases and the V segment lost 5 bases, leaving 6 bases of the junction unmatched. The CDR3 is CASSPWTGGGETQYF. DNA for the CDR3: TGTGCCAGCAGCCCGTGGACAGGGGGCGGAGAGACCCAGTACTTC.

The gene calls are TRBV10-3 and TRBJ2-4; TRBD1 aligns across 8 bases. Germline trimming cut 3 bases from V and 6 bases from J; bases unmatched to any gene: 1. CDR1 and CDR2 from the germline V gene are ENHRY and SYGVKD. The CDR3 consists of 13 residues. CDR3 coding DNA: TGTGCCATCAGTGACGGACAGGGAAACATTCAGTACTTC. Residues: CAISDGQGNIQYF.

This chain links TRBV28 with TRBJ2-2; 10 nucleotides match TRBD1. Germline CDR1 MDHEN, CDR2 SYDVKM. J gave up 6 bases and V 10 bases, and 8 bases lay outside the gene matches. This CDR3 spans 14 amino acids. CDR3 loop: CATIAGQGSGELFF. The CDR3 DNA sequence: TGTGCCACTATCGCGGGACAGGGGTCCGGGGAGCTGTTTTTT. Using reference TRBV28 and TRBJ2-2 for the parts outside the CDR3, the full variable domain is DVKVTQSSRYLVKRTGEKVFLECVQDMDHENMFWYRQDPGLGLRLIYFSYDVKMKEKGDIPEGYSVSREKKERFSLILESASTNQTSMYLCATIAGQGSGELFFGEGSRLTVL.

The chain joins TRBV6-5 to TRBJ2-2; no reliable D call. Trimming stripped 6 bases from V and 3 bases from J, with 5 bases between. Germline CDR1 is MNHEY and CDR2 is SVGAGI. The length of the CDR3 is 12 residues. CDR3: CASRPYTGELFF. DNA for the CDR3: TGTGCCAGCAGACCCTACACCGGGGAGCTGTTTTTT.

The chain employs TRBV5-4 and TRBJ2-1; 7 bases match TRBD2. CDR3 size: 15 residues. Germline lookup yields CDR1 SGHNT and CDR2 YYREEE (reference sequence). Trimming at V came to 4 bases and at J to 2 bases, leaving 6 bases not matched to a gene. This CDR3 reads CASSGGRDAYNEQFF. The DNA for the CDR3 is TGTGCCAGCAGCGGGGGGAGGGACGCCTACAATGAGCAGTTCTTC.

V is TRBV29-1 and J is TRBJ2-7, with 7 bases identical to TRBD2. The CDR3 consists of 16 residues. Trimming removed 8 bases from V and 5 bases from J; junction bases left unmatched: 21. Germline CDR1 and CDR2: SQVTM and ANQGSEA. The CDR3 DNA is TGCAGCTCCCTCGCCCGGCTAGCGGAAGATTTGGACGAGCAGTACTTC. It is translated as CSSLARLAEDLDEQYF.

The chain recombines TRBV14 with TRBJ1-2; D is ambiguous. Trimming pared 1 base from V and 6 bases from J, leaving 12 bases between. CDR1 is SGHDN, CDR2 FVKESK, per germline. There are 14 residues in the CDR3. CDR3 amino acids: CASSQASFADGYTF. In DNA form, the CDR3 reads TGTGCCAGCAGCCAAGCTTCCTTCGCCGATGGCTACACCTTC.

V gene TRBV5-1 combines with J gene TRBJ2-2; 8 bases agree with TRBD1. The CDR3 contains 15 residues. Germline loops: CDR1 SGHRS, CDR2 YFSETQ. Trimming took 5 bases from V and 2 from J; bases not matched to a gene: 5. The CDR3 DNA sequence: TGCGCCAGCAGTCCGGACAGGGTTAACACCGGGGAGCTGTTTTTT. This translates into CASSPDRVNTGELFF.